This TCR beta chain was retrieved from a study of shared clonotypes between healthy human individuals. Produced via immunoSEQ multiplex PCR; TCRdb's table is partial and in-frame only. In the table there are roughly 2.2 million clones, 85% to 95% of which are singletons. It was into CD45RA+ naive and CD45RA-negative memory subsets that the CD4+ cells were split. Per the germline V gene, CDR1 is SGDLS and CDR2 is YYNGEE. CDR3 length: 17 residues. V gave up 4 bases and J gave up 2 bases, with 20 bases separating them. The sequenced sample was naive CD4+ T cells from PBMCs. The subset was: CD45RA+ positively selected. This sequence joins TRBV9 and TRBJ2-3, with D possibly TRBD1 on 6 matching bases. The clonotype comes from a man younger than 35 in good health. Some clones in this sample may be carry-over from other donors' samples. This CDR3 reads CASSPRRGSNATDTQYF. The CDR3 DNA sequence: TGTGCCAGCAGCCCTCGCAGGGGCAGCAACGCCACAGATACGCAGTATTTT.